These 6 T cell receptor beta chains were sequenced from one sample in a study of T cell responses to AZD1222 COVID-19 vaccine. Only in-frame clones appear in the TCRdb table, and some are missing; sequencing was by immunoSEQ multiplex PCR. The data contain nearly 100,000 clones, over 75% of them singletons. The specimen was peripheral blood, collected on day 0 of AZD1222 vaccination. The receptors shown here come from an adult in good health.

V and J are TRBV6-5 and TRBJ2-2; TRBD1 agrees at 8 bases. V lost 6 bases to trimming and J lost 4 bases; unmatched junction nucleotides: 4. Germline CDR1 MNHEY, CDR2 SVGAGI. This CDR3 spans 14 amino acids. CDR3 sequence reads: CASRSGGGTGELFF. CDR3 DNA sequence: TGTGCCAGCAGGTCAGGGGGCGGCACCGGGGAGCTGTTTTTT.

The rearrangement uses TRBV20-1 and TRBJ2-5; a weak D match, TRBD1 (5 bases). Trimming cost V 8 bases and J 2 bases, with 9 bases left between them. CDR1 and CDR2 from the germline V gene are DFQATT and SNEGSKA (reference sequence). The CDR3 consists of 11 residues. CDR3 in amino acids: CSLTDQETQYF. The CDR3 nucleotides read TGCAGTCTGACAGATCAAGAGACCCAGTACTTC.

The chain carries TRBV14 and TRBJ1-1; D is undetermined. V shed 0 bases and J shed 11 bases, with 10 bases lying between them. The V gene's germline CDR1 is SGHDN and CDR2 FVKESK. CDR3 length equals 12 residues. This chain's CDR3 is CASSQDGRRAFF. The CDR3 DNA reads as TGTGCCAGCAGCCAAGATGGCAGGCGGGCTTTCTTT.

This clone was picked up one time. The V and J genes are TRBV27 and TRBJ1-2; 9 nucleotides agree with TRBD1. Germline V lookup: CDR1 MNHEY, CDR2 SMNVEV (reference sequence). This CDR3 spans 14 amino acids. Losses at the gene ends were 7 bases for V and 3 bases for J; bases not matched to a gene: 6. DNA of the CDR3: TGTGCCAGCACCCGACAGGGGGGTGACTATGGCTACACCTTC. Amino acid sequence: CASTRQGGDYGYTF.

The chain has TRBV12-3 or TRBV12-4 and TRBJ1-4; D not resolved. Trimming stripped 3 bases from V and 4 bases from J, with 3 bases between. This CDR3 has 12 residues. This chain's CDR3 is CASSFFNEKLFF. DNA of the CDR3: TGTGCCAGCAGTTTCTTTAATGAAAAACTGTTTTTT.

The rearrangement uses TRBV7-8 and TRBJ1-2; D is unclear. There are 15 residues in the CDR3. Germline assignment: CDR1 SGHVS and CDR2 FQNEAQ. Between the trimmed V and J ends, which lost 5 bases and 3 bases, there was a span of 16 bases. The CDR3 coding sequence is TGTGCCAGCAGCCCCCCGCTTGGGGTGGACTATGGCTACACCTTC. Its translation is CASSPPLGVDYGYTF.